This T cell receptor beta chain is from a study of blood T cell repertoires in COVID-19. The protocol was immunoSEQ multiplex PCR, while the TCRdb copy is restricted to in-frame clones and leaves out a portion. This table has tens of thousands of clones, more than 80% appearing once. The CDR3 is 15 residues long. Trimming removed 5 bases from V and 4 bases from J, with 14 bases in between. Germline V gives CDR1 MNHEY, CDR2 SVGAGI. Input material: peripheral blood. The receptor's source is a human donor in a cohort sampled during active COVID-19. V is TRBV6-5 and J is TRBJ1-4; D perhaps matches TRBD1 (6 bases). The CDR3 spells CASSPLQGRNEKLFF. CDR3 in DNA: TGTGCCAGCAGTCCTTTACAGGGCCGTAATGAAAAACTGTTTTTT.